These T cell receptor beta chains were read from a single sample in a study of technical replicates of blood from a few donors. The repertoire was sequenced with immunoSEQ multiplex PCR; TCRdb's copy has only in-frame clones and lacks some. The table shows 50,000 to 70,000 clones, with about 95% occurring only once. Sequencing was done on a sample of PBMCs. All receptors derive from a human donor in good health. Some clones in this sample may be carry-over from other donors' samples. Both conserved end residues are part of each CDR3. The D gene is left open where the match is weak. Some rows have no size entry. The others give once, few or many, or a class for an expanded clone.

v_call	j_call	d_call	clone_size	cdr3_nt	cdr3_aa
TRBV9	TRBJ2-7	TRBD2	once	TGTGCCAGCAGCGTAGAAGCGCCGGGGGGGCAGTCCGAGCAGTACTTC	CASSVEAPGGQSEQYF
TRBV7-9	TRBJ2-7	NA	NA	TGTGCCAGCAGCTCCAGGTCCTACGAGCAGTACTTC	CASSSRSYEQYF
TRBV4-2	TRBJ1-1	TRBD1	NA	TGTGCCAGCAGCCAACGACAGGGGCTTGATGAAGCTTTCTTT	CASSQRQGLDEAFF
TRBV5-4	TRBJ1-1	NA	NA	TGTGCCAGCAGCGACCATGGTTCGGGGATCGGGAGCACTGAAGCTTTCTTT	CASSDHGSGIGSTEAFF
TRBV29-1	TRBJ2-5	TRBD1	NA	TGCAGCGTTGAGGGGCCAGGGGGCGGGGAGACCCAGTACTTC	CSVEGPGGGETQYF
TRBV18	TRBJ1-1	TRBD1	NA	TGTGCCAGCTCACCTACAGGGGGTCAGAACACTGAAGCTTTCTTT	CASSPTGGQNTEAFF
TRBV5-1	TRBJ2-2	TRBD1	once	TGCGCCAGCAGCCGCCCGGGACAGGGCAACACCGGGGAGCTGTTTTTT	CASSRPGQGNTGELFF
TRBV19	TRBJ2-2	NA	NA	TGTGCCAGTAGTCTCCAGGGGACGGGCACCGGGGAGCTGTTTTTT	CASSLQGTGTGELFF
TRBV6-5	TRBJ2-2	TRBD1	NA	TGTGCCAGCAGCAGACAGGGGAACACCGGGGAGCTGTTTTTT	CASSRQGNTGELFF
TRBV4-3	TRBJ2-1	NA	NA	TGCGCCAGCAGCCAAGAAACGGACTCCTTCTACAATGAGCAGTTCTTC	CASSQETDSFYNEQFF
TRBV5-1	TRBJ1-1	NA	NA	TGCGCCAGCAGCTTACAGGGTTGGAACACTGAAGCTTTCTTT	CASSLQGWNTEAFF
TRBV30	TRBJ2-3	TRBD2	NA	TGTGCCTGGAGTGTGGGTAGCGGGGACACAGATACGCAGTATTTT	CAWSVGSGDTDTQYF
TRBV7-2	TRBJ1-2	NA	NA	TGTGCCAGCAGCCCCCCCCTTGGAGAGGGGGCTAACTATGGCTACACCTTC	CASSPPLGEGANYGYTF
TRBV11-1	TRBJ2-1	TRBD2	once	TGTGCCAGCAGCTTAGCGGAGGCGGGGGGCCAAAATGAGCAGTTCTTC	CASSLAEAGGQNEQFF
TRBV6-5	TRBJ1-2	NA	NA	TGTGCCACACGCGGGACCCCTGGCTATGGCTACACCTTC	CATRGTPGYGYTF
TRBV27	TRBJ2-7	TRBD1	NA	TGTGCCAGCAGTCCAAACAGGGGGCCCCCCTACGAGCAGTACTTC	CASSPNRGPPYEQYF
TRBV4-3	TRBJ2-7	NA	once	TGCGCCAGCAGCCAAGCCGGGACAAGAAGCTACGAGCAGTACTTC	CASSQAGTRSYEQYF
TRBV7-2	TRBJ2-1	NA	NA	TGTGCCAGCAGCATCCTTGATGGCGGAGAGCAGTTCTTC	CASSILDGGEQFF
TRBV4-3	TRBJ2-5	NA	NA	TGCGCCAGCAGCCAAGCCAGAAAAGAGACCCAGTACTTC	CASSQARKETQYF
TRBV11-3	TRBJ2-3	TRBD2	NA	TGTGCCAGCACCCCTTGGGCGGGAGGGCCCGCAGATACGCAGTATTTT	CASTPWAGGPADTQYF
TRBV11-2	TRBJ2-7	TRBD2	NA	TGTGCCAGCAGCTTAAACCAAATAGGACCCCGGGGAGGGGAGCAGTACTTC	CASSLNQIGPRGGEQYF
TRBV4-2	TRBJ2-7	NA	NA	TGTGCCAGCAGCCAAGATGGGCCCTACGAGCAGTACTTC	CASSQDGPYEQYF
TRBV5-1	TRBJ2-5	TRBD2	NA	TGCGCCAGCAGCACCGGACTAGCGGGAGATTCCGAGACCCAGTACTTC	CASSTGLAGDSETQYF
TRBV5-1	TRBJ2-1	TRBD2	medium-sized	TGCGCCAGCAGCTTTAGCGGGGCATACAATGAGCAGTTCTTC	CASSFSGAYNEQFF
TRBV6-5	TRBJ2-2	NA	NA	TGTGCCAGCAAGGCGGGCGGGGGCCCCGGGGAGCTGTTTTTT	CASKAGGGPGELFF
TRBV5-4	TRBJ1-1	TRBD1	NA	TGTGCCAGCAGCTTCGACTCTACAGGGGGAGACACTGAAGCTTTCTTT	CASSFDSTGGDTEAFF